These 18 T cell receptor beta chains were sequenced from one sample in a study of OX40 agonist ivuxolimab in advanced cancers. This table comes from immunoSEQ multiplex PCR, and its TCRdb copy is limited to in-frame clones, with some not included. The data show 40,000 to 50,000 clones, with about 88% seen just once and around 1% held by the top ten. The sample in question was CD4+ or CD8+ T cells sorted from blood, obtained in a trial of the OX40 agonist ivuxolimab. The receptors derive from an adult with an advanced solid tumor such as melanoma, head and neck, liver or kidney cancer.

This rearrangement joins TRBV28 to TRBJ1-1, with D unresolved. Germline assignment: CDR1 MDHEN and CDR2 SYDVKM. V was cut by 7 bases and J by 5 bases, with 14 bases left in between. The CDR3 contains 13 residues. The CDR3 reads CASTFQEATEAFF. As DNA, the CDR3 is TGTGCCAGCACCTTCCAGGAGGCTACTGAAGCTTTCTTT.

The chain joins TRBV4-1 to TRBJ1-6; D may be TRBD1 (5 bases). This CDR3 spans 14 amino acids. V was pared by 4 bases and J by 10 bases, with 14 bases between. The germline V gene has CDR1 MGHRA and CDR2 YSYEKL. CDR3 protein: CASSPDGTGSPLHF. CDR3 in DNA: TGCGCCAGCAGCCCGGACGGGACTGGGTCACCCCTCCACTTT.

This clone was recorded a few times. The chain carries TRBV6-5 and TRBJ1-5; D gene unclear. Germline values: CDR1 MNHEY, CDR2 SVGAGI. This CDR3 spans 14 amino acids. Trimming pared 2 bases from V and 5 bases from J, leaving 10 bases between. CDR3 sequence reads: CASSYDQSHQPQHF. Here the CDR3 DNA reads TGTGCCAGCAGTTACGATCAGTCGCATCAGCCCCAGCATTTT.

V and J are TRBV7-9 and TRBJ2-5; D gene ambiguous. The CDR3 is 12 amino acids. In germline, CDR1 is SEHNR, CDR2 FQNEAQ (reference sequence). V lost 3 bases and J lost 5, with 7 bases in between. The DNA of the CDR3 is TGTGCCAGCAGCTTTGGAAGGGAGACCCAGTACTTC. Amino acid sequence: CASSFGRETQYF.

The chain has TRBV18 and TRBJ2-7, with D possibly matching TRBD2 (7 bases). Germline-derived CDR1 and CDR2 are KGHSH and LQKENI. The CDR3 contains 16 residues. V lost 6 bases and J lost 7, with 25 bases in between. This chain's CDR3 is CASSPRPPSGGGEQYF. CDR3 DNA sequence: TGTGCCAGCTCGCCTCGGCCCCCTAGCGGAGGGGGGGAGCAGTACTTC.

The rearrangement links TRBV6-5 to TRBJ2-1, with 12 bases that match TRBD2. This CDR3 is 15 amino acids long. Looked up from germline, CDR1 is MNHEY and CDR2 is SVGAGI. Trimming at V came to 6 bases and at J to 5 bases, leaving 5 bases not matched to a gene. The DNA of the CDR3 is TGTGCCAGCAGAAGCCTAGCGGGAGGGCACAATGAGCAGTTCTTC. Translation gives CASRSLAGGHNEQFF.

CDR3 sequence: CASSLEVVSYNEQFF. The CDR3 DNA follows: TGTGCCAGCAGCTTGGAAGTAGTCTCCTACAATGAGCAGTTCTTC. V gene TRBV5-4 combines with J gene TRBJ2-1; D ambiguous. The length of the CDR3 is 15 residues. The V gene lost 0 bases and the J gene lost 0 bases, with 7 bases spanning the gap. Germline V gives CDR1 SGHNT, CDR2 YYREEE (reference sequence).

This clone was seen just once. Mismatch with germline at one junction end may stem from a read error. The DNA for the CDR3 is TGCGCCAGCAGCCGACCGGGACAGGGGTTTGGCTTC. This gives the protein CASSRPGQGFGF. The chain employs TRBV4-3 and TRBJ1-2, with TRBD1 matching 10 bases. The CDR3 contains 12 residues. Germline V gives CDR1 LGHNA, CDR2 YSLEER.

The chain uses TRBV7-8 and TRBJ1-1; D is unclear. This CDR3 spans 14 amino acids. From germline, CDR1 is SGHVS and CDR2 FQNEAQ. Trimming stripped 2 bases from V and 4 bases from J, with 11 bases between. DNA for the CDR3: TGTGCCAGCAGCTTACTAACTACGATCACTGAAGCTTTCTTT. It yields the protein CASSLLTTITEAFF.

The chain is built from TRBV30 and TRBJ2-1, with D tentatively TRBD1 (6 bases). CDR3 size: 19 residues. From germline, CDR1 is GTSNPN and CDR2 SVGIG (reference sequence). The V end lost 0 bases, the J end lost 0 bases, and 21 bases lay between the germline ends. CDR3 nucleotide sequence: TGTGCCTGGAGTGTACGTCGAGGGACAACCCTTACCTCCTACAATGAGCAGTTCTTC. It specifies CAWSVRRGTTLTSYNEQFF.

V and J are TRBV6-5 and TRBJ2-7; D is uncertain. The germline CDR1 and CDR2 sequences are MNHEY and SVGAGI. Trimming took 9 bases from V and 4 from J, leaving 16 bases between them. This CDR3 comprises 13 residues. The CDR3 loop reads CASAGPSLYEQYF. CDR3 in DNA: TGTGCCAGTGCCGGGCCCTCCCTTTACGAGCAGTACTTC.

This clone was seen just once. This chain uses TRBV4-2 with TRBJ1-5, with a weak D call TRBD1 (6 bases). Per the germline V gene, CDR1 is LGHNA and CDR2 is YNFKEQ. This CDR3 region has 15 residues. Trimming removed 5 bases from V and 4 bases from J, with 15 bases in between. CDR3 in amino acids: CASSEPGQMNQPQHF. The CDR3 DNA is TGTGCCAGCAGCGAACCCGGACAGATGAATCAGCCCCAGCATTTT.

V gene TRBV7-2 combines with J gene TRBJ2-5; weak D call: TRBD2 (5 bases). The CDR3 has 14 amino acids. The ends were cut back, 2 bases at V and 5 bases at J, with 12 bases in the middle. CDR1 SGHTA and CDR2 FQGNSA come from the germline V gene. The CDR3 bases are TGTGCCAGCAGCTTAAGTGGGAGCTGGGAGACCCAGTACTTC. Protein sequence: CASSLSGSWETQYF.

The chain combines TRBV27 with TRBJ2-2; possible D gene TRBD1, 6 bases. Germline V gives CDR1 MNHEY, CDR2 SMNVEV (reference sequence). CDR3 size: 13 residues. Trimming left V 6 bases short and J 6 bases short, with 11 bases between. The CDR3 spells CASRKTGSGELFF. In DNA form, the CDR3 reads TGTGCCAGCAGAAAAACAGGGTCCGGGGAGCTGTTTTTT.

This clone was observed once. This rearrangement joins TRBV27 to TRBJ2-3, with 7 bases fitting TRBD1. Germline values: CDR1 MNHEY, CDR2 SMNVEV (reference sequence). V dropped 5 bases and J dropped 0; count of bases not matched to a gene: 8. CDR3 length equals 16 residues. The CDR3 reads CASSRPGQPSTDTQYF. In DNA form, the CDR3 reads TGTGCCAGCAGTAGACCGGGACAGCCCAGCACAGATACGCAGTATTTT.

The V and J genes are TRBV7-2 and TRBJ1-3; D is ambiguous. Germline CDR1 is SGHTA and CDR2 is FQGNSA. V lost 5 bases, J lost 0 bases, and 17 bases lay in between. The CDR3 totals 17 residues. The CDR3 protein is CASSDGLGRTSGNTIYF. For the CDR3, the DNA is TGTGCCAGCAGCGATGGTTTAGGACGGACCTCTGGAAACACCATATATTTT.

The chain combines TRBV6-6 with TRBJ1-3; 7 positions match TRBD1. CDR3 length: 14 amino acids. Germline V lookup: CDR1 MNHNY, CDR2 SVGAGI (reference sequence). V was clipped by 2 bases and J by 4 bases; unmatched bases: 2. CDR3 residues: CASSYGDSGNTIYF. The CDR3 DNA is TGTGCCAGCAGTTACGGGGACAGCGGAAACACCATATATTTT.

The chain employs TRBV28 and TRBJ1-1; 9 bases are a match to TRBD1. Per the germline V gene, CDR1 is MDHEN and CDR2 is SYDVKM. Unmatched junction bases numbered 11, after V lost 3 bases and J lost 0 bases. This CDR3 region has 18 residues. The CDR3 loop reads CASSFRRGTGLMNTEAFF. The CDR3 DNA reads as TGTGCCAGCAGTTTCAGACGTGGGACAGGGCTTATGAACACTGAAGCTTTCTTT.